The 20 T cell receptor beta chains in this list originate from one sample, sequenced in a study of T cell changes during pregnancy in multiple sclerosis. Repertoires were generated with immunoSEQ multiplex PCR, while TCRdb's copy carries only in-frame clones and drops some. The sample holds tens of thousands of clones; approximately 91% are singletons and the top ten take about 1.7%. This sample comprised peripheral blood, obtained after pregnancy. These receptors all stem from a female donor with multiple sclerosis, enrolled in a pregnancy study.

The chain employs TRBV15 and TRBJ2-2; TRBD2 is a possible D gene (6 bases). This CDR3 contains 15 residues. Germline V CDR1 and CDR2: LNHNV, YYDKDF (reference sequence). Trimming cost V 8 bases and J 2 bases, with 15 bases left between them. For the CDR3, the DNA is TGTGCCACCGACTGGGTAGCGGAAAACACCGGGGAGCTGTTTTTT. It yields the protein CATDWVAENTGELFF. Based on the CDR3 plus reference TRBV15 and TRBJ2-2, the full variable domain is DAMVIQNPRYQVTQFGKPVTLSCSQTLNHNVMYWYQQKSSQAPKLLFHYYDKDFNNEADTPDNFQSRRPNTSFCFLDIRSPGLGDTAMYLCATDWVAENTGELFFGEGSRLTVL.

The chain uses TRBV27 and TRBJ2-7; possibly TRBD1 for D (6 bases). From germline, CDR1 is MNHEY and CDR2 SMNVEV (reference sequence). Between the trimmed V and J ends, which lost 11 bases and 0 bases, there was a span of 20 bases. CDR3 length: 15 residues. CDR3 coding DNA: TGTGCCCCCGACACCCCCGGGACATGCTCCTACGAGCAGTACTTC. Encoded protein: CAPDTPGTCSYEQYF.

This chain connects TRBV4-3 to TRBJ2-1, with a weak D call TRBD2 (5 bases). The CDR3 runs 16 residues. Germline V gene lookup returns CDR1 LGHNA and CDR2 YSLEER. Trimming pared 0 bases from V and 1 base from J, leaving 10 bases between. CDR3 sequence reads: CASSQDLGRSYNEQFF. CDR3 sequence (DNA): TGCGCCAGCAGCCAAGATTTGGGGAGATCCTACAATGAGCAGTTCTTC.

This chain connects TRBV7-9 to TRBJ2-4, with D maybe TRBD1 (6 bases). Germline CDR1 and CDR2: SEHNR and FQNEAQ (reference sequence). CDR3 length: 18 residues. With 4 bases removed from V and 8 bases from J, the gap between germline ends came to 27 bases. CDR3 sequence: CASSSRVLQGQLGDIQYF. The CDR3 nucleotides are TGTGCCAGCAGCTCTAGGGTCCTTCAGGGGCAACTTGGGGACATTCAGTACTTC.

V and J are TRBV4-1 and TRBJ2-5; possibly TRBD2 for D (5 bases). The closer fit of TRBJ2-7 to the DNA end suggests the J call may be wrong. The germline V gene encodes CDR1 MGHRA and CDR2 YSYEKL. The CDR3 consists of 15 residues. In DNA, the CDR3 is TGCGCCAGCAGCCATGGGCCTAGGAGGAACTACGAGCAGTACTTC. Residues: CASSHGPRRNYEQYF.

The CDR3 DNA follows: TGTGCCAGCAGCGAACTCGTTCGGGGGAACATTCAGTACTTC. Encoded protein: CASSELVRGNIQYF. The V and J genes are TRBV11-2 and TRBJ2-4; D possibly corresponds to TRBD2 (6 bases). The CDR3 covers 14 residues. Trimming removed 5 bases from V and 7 bases from J, with 15 bases in between. Germline CDR1 SGHAT, CDR2 FQNNGV.

The rearrangement links TRBV10-2 to TRBJ1-5; 10 positions match TRBD1. Per germline, CDR1 WSHSY and CDR2 SAAADI. Unmatched junction bases numbered 5, after V lost 7 bases and J lost 5 bases. This CDR3 contains 14 residues. CDR3 in amino acids: CASTGTGADQPQHF. The CDR3 bases are TGCGCCAGCACCGGGACAGGGGCAGATCAGCCCCAGCATTTT.

This chain links TRBV1 with TRBJ2-5; TRBD2 is the table's D call and was not checked against the DNA. TRBV1 is labeled a pseudogene. The CDR3 runs to 15 residues. This chain's CDR3 is CTSGIAGKLQETQYF. The CDR3 DNA reads as TGCACCAGCGGTATAGCGGGTAAACTACAAGAGACCCAGTACTTC.

The gene calls are TRBV5-4 and TRBJ1-2, with 12 bases lining up with TRBD1. The CDR3 is made up of 16 amino acids. The ends lost 5 bases at V and 1 base at J; junction bases unmatched: 6. Germline CDR1 is SGHNT and CDR2 is YYREEE (reference sequence). CDR3 in amino acids: CASRTGTGGNNYGYTF. The CDR3 region has the DNA TGTGCCAGCAGGACCGGGACAGGGGGCAATAACTATGGCTACACCTTC.

The chain carries TRBV9 and TRBJ1-3, with D possibly being TRBD1 (5 bases). The V gene's germline CDR1 is SGDLS and CDR2 YYNGEE. The CDR3 consists of 15 residues. V was cut by 0 bases and J by 2 bases, with 9 bases left in between. CDR3 in DNA: TGTGCCAGCAGCGTAGACGGGGGAGCTGGAAACACCATATATTTT. This translates into CASSVDGGAGNTIYF.

The gene calls are TRBV7-2 and TRBJ1-1; D perhaps matches TRBD1 (5 bases). Trimming took off 5 bases at V and 5 bases at J, with 15 bases between the two ends. This CDR3 is built from 14 residues. Germline V gene data show CDR1 as SGHTA and CDR2 as FQGNSA. This CDR3 reads CASSPGGGWTEAFF. DNA of the CDR3: TGTGCCAGCAGCCCGGGGGGGGGATGGACTGAAGCTTTCTTT.

The V call is TRBV27, the J call TRBJ2-7; 8 positions match TRBD1. CDR1 and CDR2 from the germline V gene are MNHEY and SMNVEV (reference sequence). This CDR3 has 14 residues. Trimming cost V 8 bases and J 2 bases; bases outside gene matches: 8. CDR3 loop: CASGRTGNTYEQYF. The CDR3 coding sequence is TGTGCCAGCGGGAGGACAGGGAACACCTACGAGCAGTACTTC.

The chain joins TRBV5-6 to TRBJ2-1, with TRBD2 matching over 10 bases. V lost 2 bases to trimming and J lost 9 bases; unmatched junction nucleotides: 8. The germline CDR1 and CDR2 sequences are SGHDT and YYEEEE. The CDR3 has 15 amino acids. Here the CDR3 reads CASSLVSGGAGEQFF. CDR3 in DNA: TGTGCCAGCAGCTTAGTCAGCGGGGGGGCTGGTGAGCAGTTCTTC.

This chain connects TRBV5-5 to TRBJ2-7, with TRBD2 as a possible D gene (6 bases). V dropped 4 bases and J dropped 9 bases, with 20 bases sitting between them. Germline V gene sequence: CDR1 SGHKS, CDR2 YYEKEE (reference sequence). The CDR3 runs to 14 residues. The CDR3: CASSIRPGEAGQYF. The CDR3 region has the DNA TGTGCCAGCAGCATCCGTCCCGGTGAAGCGGGGCAGTACTTC.

This clone has only one observation. V gene TRBV30 combines with J gene TRBJ1-5; D possibly corresponds to TRBD1 (6 bases). Germline V CDR1 and CDR2: GTSNPN, SVGIG (reference sequence). V gave up 3 bases and J gave up 0 bases, with 12 bases separating them. The CDR3 is 15 residues long. The CDR3 DNA follows: TGTGCCTGGAGGGTGACAGGTTATAGCAATCAGCCCCAGCATTTT. Translated: CAWRVTGYSNQPQHF.

J is TRBJ1-1 and V is TRBV28; 7 bases are shared with TRBD1. The trim removed 7 bases at V and 3 bases at J, leaving 2 bases unmatched. Germline V gives CDR1 MDHEN, CDR2 SYDVKM. The CDR3 is 12 amino acids. CDR3 residues: CASTGGYTEAFF. The CDR3 DNA is TGTGCCAGCACAGGGGGGTACACTGAAGCTTTCTTT.

The chain combines TRBV7-9 with TRBJ1-3; D gene ambiguous. This CDR3 has 15 amino acids. Germline CDR1 is SEHNR and CDR2 is FQNEAQ (reference sequence). V lost 2 bases and J 0 bases, leaving 8 bases between the germline ends. CDR3 in DNA: TGTGCCAGCAGCTTACAGATAAGCTCTGGAAACACCATATATTTT. This gives the protein CASSLQISSGNTIYF.

The chain has TRBV18 and TRBJ1-4; D possibly corresponds to TRBD1 (6 bases). Between the trimmed V and J ends, which lost 2 bases and 8 bases, there was a span of 15 bases. CDR1 KGHSH and CDR2 LQKENI come from the germline V gene. The CDR3 runs to 15 residues. DNA of the CDR3: TGTGCCAGCTCACCAAGTAACAGGGTGGGAGAAAAACTGTTTTTT. This gives the protein CASSPSNRVGEKLFF.

J is TRBJ2-1 and V is TRBV28; 10 positions agree with TRBD1. Germline CDR1 is MDHEN and CDR2 is SYDVKM. CDR3 size: 14 residues. V trimming: 3 bases; J trimming: 12 bases; junction bases outside the gene matches: 8. CDR3: CASSLGTGEGGQFF. The CDR3 bases are TGTGCCAGCAGTTTGGGGACAGGGGAGGGTGGGCAGTTCTTC.

V usage is TRBV10-3 and J usage is TRBJ1-2, with D possibly TRBD1 on 5 matching bases. This CDR3 is 16 amino acids long. CDR1 and CDR2 from the germline V gene are ENHRY and SYGVKD. The V end was cut by 2 bases, the J end by 8 bases, with 21 bases between. Here the CDR3 reads CAISEGLALGGTGYTF. Written as DNA, the CDR3 is TGTGCCATCAGTGAGGGCCTTGCTTTGGGGGGGACCGGCTACACCTTC.